The rows below give T cell receptor beta chains drawn from one sample of a study of cytotoxic CD8 clonotypes in ibrutinib-treated CLL. TCRdb's table, derived via immunoSEQ multiplex PCR, lists solely in-frame clones and lacks some. Found here are about 29,000 clones, 60% to 85% of them singletons; the top ten hold 51%. Sample: PBMCs, taken after 36 months of ibrutinib treatment. These receptors all come from a human donor with chronic lymphocytic leukemia. The CDR3 runs from the conserved cysteine through the conserved F or W. A D gene is named only where the DNA matches it firmly. The size field is filled for only some rows; it gives once, few, many or a size class.

abundance	d_gene	v_gene	j_gene	CDR3nt	CDR3aa
few	TRBD2	TRBV11-2	TRBJ2-1	TGTGCCTCAAGCGGGGGGGCAGACAATGAGCAGTTCTTC	CASSGGADNEQFF
-	TRBD1	TRBV13	TRBJ2-5	TGTGCCAGCAGCGTACAACAGGGGGCCCAAGAGACCCAGTACTTC	CASSVQQGAQETQYF
-	-	TRBV20-1	TRBJ1-4	TGCAGTGCCCACTCTAATGAAAAACTGTTTTTT	CSAHSNEKLFF
-	TRBD1	TRBV30	TRBJ1-3	TGTGCCTGGAGTTGGCCCGGGACAGGGGGAAACACCATATATTTT	CAWSWPGTGGNTIYF
-	TRBD2	TRBV5-5	TRBJ2-7	TGTGCCAGCAGCTTCCTAGGGACTAGCGGGGCCCTCTACGAGCAGTACTTC	CASSFLGTSGALYEQYF
-	-	TRBV7-9	TRBJ2-1	TGTGCCAGCAGCTTAAGGTCCGGTAGGGATGAGCAGTTCTTC	CASSLRSGRDEQFF
-	TRBD1	TRBV27	TRBJ1-6	TGTGCCAGCAGTGTTGGACAGGGGGTTTCACCCCTCCACTTT	CASSVGQGVSPLHF
-	-	TRBV2	TRBJ2-5	TGTGCCAGCAGGCCAGAAGAGACCCAGTACTTC	CASRPEETQYF
once	TRBD1	TRBV7-8	TRBJ2-7	TGTGCCAGCAGTCAAAGACGACAGGGATCCTACGAGCAGTACTTC	CASSQRRQGSYEQYF
-	-	TRBV5-4	TRBJ2-7	TGTGCCAGCAGCTTGGGTAGGGGCGAGCAGTACTTC	CASSLGRGEQYF
-	-	TRBV7-9	TRBJ1-2	TGTGCCAGCAGCCCAGGGCCCAACTATGGCTACACCTTC	CASSPGPNYGYTF
-	-	TRBV15	TRBJ2-3	TGTGCCACCAGCAGAGAACGAGGGGGCACAGATACGCAGTATTTT	CATSRERGGTDTQYF
-	-	TRBV5-4	TRBJ1-1	TGTGCCAGCAGCCCCGGCGACAGGTTGAACACTGAAGCTTTCTTT	CASSPGDRLNTEAFF
once	TRBD1	TRBV19	TRBJ1-1	TGTGCCAGTAGCGCCACGGGACAGGGGCGCCGGAACACTGAAGCTTTCTTT	CASSATGQGRRNTEAFF
-	-	TRBV6-1	TRBJ1-5	TGTGCCAGCAGCCCAGTTTGGGGCAATCAGCCCCAGCATTTT	CASSPVWGNQPQHF
-	-	TRBV30	TRBJ1-4	TGTGCCTGGAACAGGGACGGAGAAAAACTGTTTTTT	CAWNRDGEKLFF
-	TRBD1	TRBV2	TRBJ1-5	TGTGCCAGCAGTGATCCTCAGGGGGCTGGAGGCAATCAGCCCCAGCATTTT	CASSDPQGAGGNQPQHF
-	-	TRBV11-2	TRBJ1-2	TGTGCCAGCAGCTCCCTAGAAGCTAACTATGGCTACACCTTC	CASSSLEANYGYTF
-	TRBD2	TRBV29-1	TRBJ2-1	TGCAGCGTTGCTAGCGGGGGGTATGAGCAGTTCTTC	CSVASGGYEQFF
-	-	TRBV29-1	TRBJ1-2	TGCAGCGTTGAAGGAGGTTATGGCTACACCTTC	CSVEGGYGYTF
-	-	TRBV7-2	TRBJ2-7	TGTGCCAGCAGCTTACTCCTGGAGATACCCTACGAGCAGTACTTC	CASSLLLEIPYEQYF
-	-	TRBV29-1	TRBJ1-6	TGCAGCGCAATGGACCAGCCGAATTCACCCCTCCACTTT	CSAMDQPNSPLHF
-	-	TRBV9	TRBJ1-4	TGTGCCAGCAGCGACGGGACCGCAACTAATGAAAAACTGTTTTTT	CASSDGTATNEKLFF
few	TRBD1	TRBV9	TRBJ1-1	TGTGCCAGTCTAGGAAGACAGGGGTTGGGGATGAACACTGAAGCTTTCTTT	CASLGRQGLGMNTEAFF
-	TRBD2	TRBV5-1	TRBJ2-4	TGCGCCAGCAGCTTGGCCGTAGGTAGCGGGGGTTTAGACATTCAGTACTTC	CASSLAVGSGGLDIQYF
-	TRBD1	TRBV6-5	TRBJ2-7	TGTGCCAGCAGTTACGGACAGGGATCCGAGCAGTACTTC	CASSYGQGSEQYF
-	TRBD1	TRBV15	TRBJ2-7	TGTGCCACCAGCAGAGATGGGACAGGGGGGTACGAGCAGTACTTC	CATSRDGTGGYEQYF
-	-	TRBV6-5	TRBJ1-5	TGTGCCAGCAGTTACTCCGGGACACCAAGCAATCAGCCCCAGCATTTT	CASSYSGTPSNQPQHF
-	-	TRBV14	TRBJ2-5	TGTGCCAGCGCTAGAGGGGCAGGGCAAGAGACCCAGTACTTC	CASARGAGQETQYF
-	-	TRBV4-1	TRBJ1-2	TGCGCCAGCAGCCAAGAAACCTATGGCTACACCTTC	CASSQETYGYTF
-	-	TRBV13	TRBJ1-2	TGTGCCAGCAGCTTGGGGGGGACCGACTATGGCTACACCTTC	CASSLGGTDYGYTF
-	TRBD2	TRBV11-2	TRBJ2-2	TGTGCCAGCAGCCCTGGGGGGGGACTCACCGGGGAGCTGTTTTTT	CASSPGGGLTGELFF
-	-	TRBV7-8	TRBJ1-5	TGTGCCAGCAGCTTAGGCTTTGTGGTGGCGCAGCCCCAGCATTTT	CASSLGFVVAQPQHF
once	-	TRBV11-2	TRBJ1-3	TGTGCCAGCAGCTCCATTTTGAACTCTGGAAACACCATATATTTT	CASSSILNSGNTIYF
-	-	TRBV4-3	TRBJ1-2	TGCGCCAGCAGCCAAGACACAGAGCCTAACTATGGCTACACCTTC	CASSQDTEPNYGYTF
-	TRBD1	TRBV30	TRBJ1-5	TGTGCCTGGAGCGGGACAGGGAATCAGCCCCAGCATTTT	CAWSGTGNQPQHF
few	TRBD1	TRBV27	TRBJ1-2	TGTGCCAGCAGTTTAAAACCTTCGACAGGGGCCTATGGCTACACCTTC	CASSLKPSTGAYGYTF
once	-	TRBV5-1	TRBJ2-1	TGCGCCAGCAGCTTGGATCGGGCCCCAGTCAATGAGCAGTTCTTC	CASSLDRAPVNEQFF
-	TRBD1	TRBV7-3	TRBJ1-5	TGTGCCAGCAGCCTCCGGACAGGGGATAGCAATCAGCCCCAGCATTTT	CASSLRTGDSNQPQHF
few	-	TRBV30	TRBJ1-6	TGTGCCTGGAGTGGAAATTCACCCCTCCACTTT	CAWSGNSPLHF
-	TRBD1	TRBV5-6	TRBJ2-1	TGTGCCAGCAGCTCGGTCGGGACAGGGATGAATGAGCAGTTCTTC	CASSSVGTGMNEQFF
-	-	TRBV6-5	TRBJ1-4	TGTGCCAGCAGTTACTCTGGGGGCGGTGGAGAAAAACTGTTTTTT	CASSYSGGGGEKLFF
-	-	TRBV5-8	TRBJ1-5	TGTGCCAGCAGCTTGGACAGGGCTGATCAGCCCCAGCATTTT	CASSLDRADQPQHF
-	-	TRBV11-2	TRBJ1-5	TGTGCCAGCAGCTTAGATTGGCATCAGCCCCAGCATTTT	CASSLDWHQPQHF
-	-	TRBV11-3	TRBJ2-1	TGTGCCAGCAGTTCAAAGACTGAGCAGTTCTTC	CASSSKTEQFF
few	-	TRBV5-1	TRBJ1-2	TGCGCCAGCAGCTTGGACGGAGTCTGGGGCTACACCTTC	CASSLDGVWGYTF
few	-	TRBV6-5	TRBJ2-2	TGTGCCAGCAGGGGGACACGGGAGCTGTTTTTT	CASRGTRELFF
-	-	TRBV27	TRBJ2-3	TGTGCCAGCAGTTCGTGGGGGCAAGACGGCACAGATACGCAGTATTTT	CASSSWGQDGTDTQYF
-	TRBD2	TRBV7-3	TRBJ2-2	TGTGCCAGCAGCTCGGGACTAGCGGGGTCCGGGGAGCTGTTTTTT	CASSSGLAGSGELFF
-	TRBD1	TRBV30	TRBJ1-1	TGTGCCTGGAGTCCTGGACAGGGGCAAACTGAAGCTTTCTTT	CAWSPGQGQTEAFF